Presented here are 31 T cell receptor beta chains from one specimen sequenced in a study of identical twins. TCRdb re-called the 5' RACE reads with MiXCR, one entry per CDR3 protein. The data show around 1.7 million distinct CDR3 sequences, under 35% seen once. Sequencing used cord blood. Receptors were obtained from a newborn girl in good health.

This clonotype was counted between two and nine times. The CDR3 DNA is TGTGCCAGCACCCCTGAGGTCGAGGCAGGGTGGTATGGCTACACCTTC. Amino acid sequence: CASTPEVEAGWYGYTF. The chain employs TRBV2 and TRBJ1-2; D may be TRBD1 (5 bases). Trimming shortened V by 7 bases and J by 5 bases, and 23 bases separated the two germline ends. Germline lookup yields CDR1 SNHLY and CDR2 FYNNEI. The CDR3 has 16 residues.

The chain joins TRBV24-1 to TRBJ1-4; possible D gene TRBD1, 6 bases. The CDR3 runs to 15 residues. V lost 0 bases and J lost 6, with 10 bases in between. Germline CDR1 reads KGHDR; CDR2 reads SFDVKD. The CDR3 DNA sequence: TGTGCCACCAGTGATTTGAGGGGGTTGGATGAAAAACTGTTTTTT. This encodes CATSDLRGLDEKLFF.

V gene TRBV6-6 combines with J gene TRBJ1-2, with D hard to call. This CDR3 region has 15 residues. CDR1 is MNHNY and CDR2 is SVGAGI in the germline V gene (reference sequence). Trimming took off 1 base at V and 3 bases at J, with 12 bases between the two ends. The CDR3 nucleotides read TGTGCCAGCAGTTACTTGGGGAAGGATTACTATGGCTACACCTTC. Its protein is CASSYLGKDYYGYTF.

In its sample, this clonotype was seen many times. V gene TRBV7-9 combines with J gene TRBJ1-1; D perhaps matches TRBD1 (5 bases). Trimming cost V 6 bases and J 3 bases, with 11 bases left between them. Looked up from germline, CDR1 is SEHNR and CDR2 is FQNEAQ (reference sequence). This CDR3 is 13 amino acids long. CDR3 DNA sequence: TGTGCCAGCAGTTTTGAGGGGTACACTGAAGCTTTCTTT. Translation gives CASSFEGYTEAFF.

J is TRBJ2-1 and V is TRBV6-1; no reliable D call. Between the trimmed V and J ends, which lost 4 bases and 5 bases, there was a span of 12 bases. The CDR3 contains 14 residues. CDR1 and CDR2 (germline): MNHNS, SASEGT. CDR3 amino acids: CASSVFPPNNEQFF. In DNA form, the CDR3 reads TGTGCCAGCAGTGTTTTCCCCCCTAACAATGAGCAGTTCTTC.

The chain employs TRBV11-2 and TRBJ2-6; D is perhaps TRBD1 (6 bases). CDR3 length equals 17 residues. Trimming removed 1 base at V and 1 base at J, with 11 bases between. Germline V CDR1 and CDR2: SGHAT, FQNNGV. Here the CDR3 DNA reads TGTGCCAGCAGCTTAGGGGGACACCTATCTGGGGCCAACGTCCTGACTTTC. Amino acids: CASSLGGHLSGANVLTF.

This clonotype appeared a few times. The rearrangement joins TRBV7-2 to TRBJ1-4; 7 nucleotides match TRBD1. J gave up 8 bases and V 5 bases, and 11 bases lay outside the gene matches. CDR1 SGHTA and CDR2 FQGNSA come from the germline V gene. The CDR3 runs 15 residues. For the CDR3, the DNA is TGTGCCAGCAGCCCACGGGACAGCTCAGGGGAAAAACTGTTTTTT. It specifies CASSPRDSSGEKLFF.

The chain is built from TRBV5-1 and TRBJ2-5, with D perhaps TRBD1 (6 bases). CDR1 and CDR2 from the germline V gene are SGHRS and YFSETQ. There are 14 residues in the CDR3. The V end was cut by 0 bases, the J end by 11 bases, with 17 bases between. CDR3 loop: CASSLVPGEKEQYF. CDR3 DNA sequence: TGCGCCAGCAGCTTGGTCCCAGGGGAAAAAGAGCAGTACTTC.

The chain uses TRBV7-6 and TRBJ2-5, with TRBD2 matching 7 bases. V shed 0 bases, J shed 5 bases, and the junction held 6 bases outside the gene matches. The length of the CDR3 is 15 residues. The V gene's germline CDR1 is SGHVS and CDR2 FNYEAQ. The CDR3 DNA sequence: TGTGCCAGCAGCTTAGCGCGAGCGGGGTCGGAGACCCAGTACTTC. The encoded protein is CASSLARAGSETQYF.

The V gene is TRBV3-1, the J gene TRBJ2-2, with 12 nucleotides matching TRBD2. The CDR3 is 16 amino acids. CDR1 LGHDT and CDR2 YNNKEL come from the germline V gene (reference sequence). With V trimmed by 3 bases and J by 6 bases, 5 bases remained unmatched. In DNA form, the CDR3 reads TGTGCCAGCAGCCAGGGACTAGCGGGTTTTCCCGGGGAGCTGTTTTTT. This gives the protein CASSQGLAGFPGELFF.

The rearrangement links TRBV28 to TRBJ2-7; no definite D call. The CDR3 has 13 residues. CDR1 and CDR2 from the germline V gene are MDHEN and SYDVKM. With 6 bases removed from V and 3 bases from J, the gap between germline ends came to 12 bases. CDR3 in amino acids: CASSSGPIYEQYF. In DNA, the CDR3 is TGTGCCAGCAGCTCCGGACCGATCTACGAGCAGTACTTC.

This clonotype was seen more than once but under ten times. V and J are TRBV18 and TRBJ1-1, with D maybe TRBD1 (6 bases). The CDR3 loop spans 15 amino acids. Looked up from germline, CDR1 is KGHSH and CDR2 is LQKENI. The germline V and J ends were trimmed by 0 bases and 3 bases, with 11 bases remaining between them. The CDR3 DNA sequence: TGTGCCAGCTCACCACCGAAGGGGGAGGACACTGAAGCTTTCTTT. Protein: CASSPPKGEDTEAFF.

V gene TRBV20-1 combines with J gene TRBJ2-1; 8 bases align to TRBD2. This CDR3 comprises 16 residues. Trimming removed 1 base from V and 0 bases from J; junction bases left unmatched: 5. Germline V gene data show CDR1 as DFQATT and CDR2 as SNEGSKA (reference sequence). CDR3 in amino acids: CSARAGGFPSYNEQFF. DNA of the CDR3: TGCAGTGCTAGAGCGGGGGGGTTCCCCTCCTACAATGAGCAGTTCTTC.

V and J are TRBV12-3 or TRBV12-4 and TRBJ1-5; 7 positions match TRBD1. The trim removed 1 base at V and 7 bases at J, leaving 10 bases unmatched. This CDR3 comprises 16 residues. DNA of the CDR3: TGTGCCAGCAGTTTAGAGGGAGGGGGCGCAGACCAGCCCCAGCATTTT. Protein sequence: CASSLEGGGADQPQHF.

V and J are TRBV2 and TRBJ2-1; 8 bases fit TRBD1. The ends lost 6 bases at V and 6 bases at J; junction bases unmatched: 1. Germline CDR1 reads SNHLY; CDR2 reads FYNNEI. This CDR3 spans 12 amino acids. The CDR3 here is CASRDRVNEQFF. As DNA, the CDR3 is TGTGCCAGCAGGGACAGGGTCAATGAGCAGTTCTTC.

Ten or more counts support this clonotype. The rearrangement uses TRBV10-3 and TRBJ2-1, with D perhaps matching TRBD1 (5 bases). The CDR3 is made up of 15 amino acids. V dropped 4 bases and J dropped 0 bases, with 10 bases sitting between them. CDR1 is ENHRY, CDR2 SYGVKD, per germline. The CDR3 spells CAISGADSSYNEQFF. Here the CDR3 DNA reads TGTGCCATCAGTGGAGCAGACAGCTCCTACAATGAGCAGTTCTTC.

In its sample, this clonotype was seen a few times. The rearrangement uses TRBV5-1 and TRBJ2-7; D ambiguous. V lost 0 bases and J 0 bases, leaving 10 bases between the germline ends. Germline lookup yields CDR1 SGHRS and CDR2 YFSETQ. This CDR3 has 15 amino acids. The CDR3 nucleotides are TGCGCCAGCAGCTTGGGCCCCAGGAGCTCCTACGAGCAGTACTTC. Its translation is CASSLGPRSSYEQYF.

This clonotype was observed a handful of times. The gene calls are TRBV21-1 and TRBJ1-2. TRBV21-1 is marked as a pseudogene. This CDR3 has 21 residues. Here the CDR3 DNA reads TGTGCCAGCAGCAAACCACGGTGTCGTAACCTGCCTATCGTCCAGATCTATGGCTACACCTTC. Protein product: CASSKPRCRNLPIVQIYGYTF.

The rearrangement joins TRBV5-1 to TRBJ2-3; the match to TRBD2 covers 8 bases. After removal of 7 bases from V and 4 bases from J, the junction contained 14 bases not matched to a gene. Germline lookup yields CDR1 SGHRS and CDR2 YFSETQ. The CDR3 is 16 residues long. CDR3 in DNA: TGCGCCAGCGGTCCAAATAGCGGGATCAGCGCAGATACGCAGTATTTT. Translation gives CASGPNSGISADTQYF.

This clonotype was picked up a small number of times. The junction departs from the called germline gene at one end, perhaps through a read error. The chain recombines TRBV3-1 with TRBJ2-5; maybe TRBD1 (6 bases). The CDR3 loop spans 13 amino acids. Germline CDR1 and CDR2: LGHDT and YNNKEL (reference sequence). CDR3 nucleotide sequence: TGTGCCGGCAGCCAGGGGCGCCGGGAGACCCAGTACTTC. Translation gives CAGSQGRRETQYF.

The chain couples TRBV11-3 to TRBJ2-4; D perhaps matches TRBD1 (5 bases). V gave up 7 bases and J gave up 4 bases, with 29 bases separating them. The CDR3 has 19 amino acids. Germline values: CDR1 SGHNT, CDR2 YENEEA. The CDR3 DNA reads TGTGCCAGCACAGGGCCTTATCACGCAGACCTTAATTTAAAAAACATTCAGTACTTC. This translates into CASTGPYHADLNLKNIQYF.

This clonotype was seen only a few times. The chain is built from TRBV13 and TRBJ1-1; D might be TRBD1 (5 bases). Germline V CDR1 and CDR2: PRHDT, FYEKMQ (reference sequence). This CDR3 spans 14 amino acids. The V end lost 3 bases, the J end lost 1 base, and 9 bases lay between the germline ends. The CDR3 loop is CASSFIGQNTEAFF. The CDR3 DNA follows: TGTGCCAGCAGCTTTATCGGACAGAACACTGAAGCTTTCTTT. Complete variable domain (other parts from reference TRBV13 and TRBJ1-1): AAGVIQSPRHLIKEKRETATLKCYPIPRHDTVYWYQQGPGQDPQFLISFYEKMQSDKGSIPDRFSAQQFSDYHSELNMSSLELGDSALYFCASSFIGQNTEAFFGQGTRLTVV.

This clonotype was counted a few times. The V gene is TRBV27, the J gene TRBJ2-5; 8 nucleotides line up with TRBD1. This CDR3 spans 15 amino acids. The germline gives CDR1 MNHEY, CDR2 SMNVEV (reference sequence). With 3 bases clipped from V and 4 bases from J, the junction kept 7 bases outside the gene matches. Here the CDR3 reads CASSFSGTGLETQYF. DNA of the CDR3: TGTGCCAGCAGTTTCTCCGGGACAGGCTTAGAGACCCAGTACTTC.

This clonotype was seen only a few times. The chain links TRBV14 to TRBJ2-7; the D gene could be TRBD1 or TRBD2 (6 bases each). Germline CDR1 and CDR2: SGHDN and FVKESK. V was clipped by 9 bases and J by 4 bases, with 16 bases between them. This CDR3 spans 13 amino acids. The CDR3 DNA is TGTGCCAGTGCAATGGGGGGCGCATACGAGCAGTACTTC. It codes for CASAMGGAYEQYF. Drawing the rest from reference TRBV14 and TRBJ2-7, the complete variable domain is EAGVTQFPSHSVIEKGQTVTLRCDPISGHDNLYWYRRVMGKEIKFLLHFVKESKQDESGMPNNRFLAERTGGTYSTLKVQPAELEDSGVYFCASAMGGAYEQYFGPGTRLTVT.

This clonotype appeared a few times. The chain is built from TRBV7-9 and TRBJ2-5; 8 bases agree with TRBD1. V was pared by 6 bases and J by 1 base, with 4 bases of the junction left unmatched. The CDR3 runs 14 residues. CDR1 is SEHNR, CDR2 FQNEAQ, per germline (reference sequence). In DNA, the CDR3 is TGTGCCAGCAGGCCCGACAGGGGCCAAGAGACCCAGTACTTC. Protein product: CASRPDRGQETQYF. The variable domain in full, completed from reference TRBV7-9 and TRBJ2-5, reads DTGVSQNPRHKITKRGQNVTFRCDPISEHNRLYWYRQTLGQGPEFLTYFQNEAQLEKSRLLSDRFSAERPKGSFSTLEIQRTEQGDSAMYLCASRPDRGQETQYFGPGTRLLVL.

This chain links TRBV3-1 with TRBJ2-5, with D possibly TRBD2 on 5 matching bases. Germline V gene lookup returns CDR1 LGHDT and CDR2 YNNKEL (reference sequence). V dropped 0 bases and J dropped 5 bases, with 10 bases sitting between them. The length of the CDR3 is 14 residues. The CDR3 region has the DNA TGTGCCAGCAGCCAAGAAGAGAGGGAGGAGACCCAGTACTTC. This sequence encodes CASSQEEREETQYF.

This chain connects TRBV2 to TRBJ2-5; no firm D call. The V end was cut by 11 bases, the J end by 2 bases, with 15 bases between. The germline V gene encodes CDR1 SNHLY and CDR2 FYNNEI. This CDR3 spans 13 amino acids. CDR3 coding DNA: TGTGCCGGCAATCGGGCGGAACAAGAGACCCAGTACTTC. This codes for CAGNRAEQETQYF.

This clonotype was counted between two and nine times. V usage is TRBV19 and J usage is TRBJ2-1, with 7 bases that match TRBD2. Germline V gives CDR1 LNHDA, CDR2 SQIVND (reference sequence). V trimming: 5 bases; J trimming: 9 bases; junction bases outside the gene matches: 13. This CDR3 has 15 residues. Written as DNA, the CDR3 is TGTGCCAGTAGTTTTTATGGACTAGAAGCGAGTGAGCAGTTCTTC. This sequence encodes CASSFYGLEASEQFF.

This clonotype was observed many times. The chain recombines TRBV4-2 with TRBJ1-4; no clear D gene. Trimming left V 3 bases short and J 0 bases short, with 8 bases between. The CDR3 has 15 residues. Germline-derived CDR1 and CDR2 are LGHNA and YNFKEQ. DNA for the CDR3: TGTGCCAGCAGCCATCAGGAACCAACTAATGAAAAACTGTTTTTT. Translation: CASSHQEPTNEKLFF.

J is TRBJ2-5 and V is TRBV20-1; 12 bases are shared with TRBD2. The V segment lost 0 bases and the J segment 11 bases; nucleotides outside the gene matches: 19. CDR3 length: 18 residues. Germline lookup yields CDR1 DFQATT and CDR2 SNEGSKA (reference sequence). CDR3 region: CSARDPVGLAGSYNEQYF. CDR3 nucleotides: TGCAGTGCTAGAGATCCGGTTGGACTAGCGGGATCCTACAATGAGCAGTACTTC.

This clonotype came up a few times. The chain recombines TRBV2 with TRBJ1-4; TRBD1 aligns across 7 bases. CDR3 length: 16 residues. Germline V lookup: CDR1 SNHLY, CDR2 FYNNEI. Unmatched junction bases numbered 8, after V lost 3 bases and J lost 4 bases. DNA for the CDR3: TGTGCCAGCAGTGATGGACAGGCCCGTTTTAATGAAAAACTGTTTTTT. Residues: CASSDGQARFNEKLFF.